This record covers a single TCR beta chain. Authors' data handling: Reference gene primer amplification in the assay estimated nucleated cell counts. Some clones are missing from TCRdb's copy, which holds only in-frame ones; the method was immunoSEQ multiplex PCR. Clone size and the V and J calls come from that table; the DNA yielded D and trimming. The repertoire has some 190,000 clones, about 75% of them found once; the top ten carry roughly 9.4%. The ends were cut back, 0 bases at V and 5 bases at J, with 13 bases in the middle. This CDR3 is built from 16 residues. CDR1 is LGHNA and CDR2 is YSLEER in the germline V gene. This entry is derived from a study of blood T cell repertoires in COVID-19. Study information: Whether acute or convalescent, the COVID-19 samples came from the United States, Italy and Spain. T cells, B-cell-depleted T cells, or PBMCs supplied cDNA or gDNA.

This TCR derives from a woman aged 45-65 years with active or convalescent COVID-19. Material for sequencing was peripheral blood. The rearrangement joins TRBV4-3 to TRBJ1-4, with D possibly matching TRBD1 (6 bases). The CDR3 spells CASSQERTAGNEKLFF. Here the CDR3 DNA reads TGCGCCAGCAGCCAAGAACGGACAGCCGGCAATGAAAAACTGTTTTTT.